Below, 32 T cell receptor beta chains from the same sample are listed, as sequenced in a study of CD8 T cells in ankylosing spondylitis. Study-wide findings and caveats: Within ankylosing spondylitis blood, a TCR beta motif made up of eight or nine highly homologous variants appeared to be characteristic.

No antigen has been assigned to these receptors. Via MiXCR, TCRdb re-called the 5' RACE reads, giving one row per CDR3 protein. The repertoire holds around 480,000 distinct CDR3 sequences, approximately 17% seen once, with around 0.92% in the top ten. The sequenced sample consisted of blood, either unsorted or a sorted T cell fraction (not recorded which). These receptors all stem from a male donor with ankylosing spondylitis.

This clonotype was picked up a small number of times. This chain uses TRBV25-1 with TRBJ2-5, with 8 bases that match TRBD2. Germline V gives CDR1 MGHDK, CDR2 SYGVNS. V lost 1 base to trimming and J lost 5 bases; unmatched junction nucleotides: 9. This CDR3 is 16 amino acids long. DNA of the CDR3: TGTGCCAGCAGTGAATTCGGGGGACTAGTTCCGGAGACCCAGTACTTC. This encodes CASSEFGGLVPETQYF.

The chain employs TRBV6-1 and TRBJ2-2; TRBD1 agrees at 8 bases. This CDR3 region has 15 residues. CDR1 is MNHNS, CDR2 SASEGT, per germline. Trimming cost V 6 bases and J 2 bases; bases outside gene matches: 5. The CDR3, as DNA: TGTGCCAGCAGGAGGGACAGGAGTAACACCGGGGAGCTGTTTTTT. The encoded protein is CASRRDRSNTGELFF.

This clonotype was found a few times. The rearrangement uses TRBV7-9 and TRBJ2-3, with D perhaps TRBD1 (5 bases). CDR1 is SEHNR and CDR2 is FQNEAQ in the germline V gene (reference sequence). Trimming pared 5 bases from V and 5 bases from J, leaving 20 bases between. The CDR3 is made up of 16 amino acids. The CDR3 DNA follows: TGTGCCAGCAGCCCGAACACACGACAGCCACAAGATACGCAGTATTTT. The encoded protein is CASSPNTRQPQDTQYF. The variable domain in full, completed from reference TRBV7-9 and TRBJ2-3, reads DTGVSQNPRHKITKRGQNVTFRCDPISEHNRLYWYRQTLGQGPEFLTYFQNEAQLEKSRLLSDRFSAERPKGSFSTLEIQRTEQGDSAMYLCASSPNTRQPQDTQYFGPGTRLTVL.

CDR3 region: CASSPREGSNQPQHF. CDR3 sequence (DNA): TGTGCCAGCAGCCCCAGGGAAGGGAGCAATCAGCCCCAGCATTTT. The chain has TRBV11-2 and TRBJ1-5; possible D gene TRBD1, 5 bases. The CDR3 runs to 15 residues. CDR1 and CDR2 (germline): SGHAT, FQNNGV. V was clipped by 5 bases and J by 1 base, with 12 bases between them.

This clonotype was detected only a few times. The chain joins TRBV20-1 to TRBJ2-7, with 9 bases lining up with TRBD1. J lost 6 bases, V lost 6 bases, and 9 bases had no gene match. Germline assignment: CDR1 DFQATT and CDR2 SNEGSKA (reference sequence). The CDR3 covers 13 residues. CDR3: CSAAGQGPREQYF. The CDR3 DNA sequence: TGCAGTGCCGCGGGACAGGGCCCTCGCGAGCAGTACTTC.

In its sample, this clonotype was seen many times. The chain joins TRBV20-1 to TRBJ2-1; D is uncertain. The CDR3 contains 12 residues. V dropped 0 bases and J dropped 5 bases, with 5 bases sitting between them. Germline lookup yields CDR1 DFQATT and CDR2 SNEGSKA (reference sequence). The CDR3 here is CSARDGDNEQFF. The CDR3 DNA is TGCAGTGCTAGAGATGGTGACAATGAGCAGTTCTTC.

This clonotype has only a few counts. V gene TRBV5-1 combines with J gene TRBJ2-6; 7 nucleotides agree with TRBD1. With V trimmed by 0 bases and J by 2 bases, 2 bases remained unmatched. The CDR3 totals 16 residues. Germline-derived CDR1 and CDR2 are SGHRS and YFSETQ. The CDR3 sequence: CASSLAGTAGANVLTF. CDR3 sequence (DNA): TGCGCCAGCAGCTTGGCAGGGACAGCTGGGGCCAACGTCCTGACTTTC.

The chain combines TRBV9 with TRBJ2-3, with 11 bases identical to TRBD1. V gave up 2 bases and J gave up 6 bases; unmatched junction bases: 2. Germline CDR1 SGDLS, CDR2 YYNGEE. There are 14 residues in the CDR3. In nucleotides, the CDR3 is TGTGCCAGCAGCGTCCGGGACAGGGGGGATACGCAGTATTTT. Translated: CASSVRDRGDTQYF. Using reference TRBV9 and TRBJ2-3 for the parts outside the CDR3, the full variable domain is DSGVTQTPKHLITATGQRVTLRCSPRSGDLSVYWYQQSLDQGLQFLIQYYNGEERAKGNILERFSAQQFPDLHSELNLSSLELGDSALYFCASSVRDRGDTQYFGPGTRLTVL.

At least ten counts were recorded for this clonotype. The chain uses TRBV7-2 and TRBJ1-2; D not resolved. The CDR3 totals 14 residues. Germline V gene data show CDR1 as SGHTA and CDR2 as FQGNSA. Trimming removed 1 base at V and 8 bases at J, with 14 bases between. The CDR3: CASSLDSTRGGYTF. Written as DNA, the CDR3 is TGTGCCAGCAGCTTAGACAGCACCCGAGGGGGCTACACCTTC.

This clonotype was seen ten or more times. The rearrangement links TRBV5-1 to TRBJ2-1; 7 bases agree with TRBD2. There are 14 residues in the CDR3. Germline V gives CDR1 SGHRS, CDR2 YFSETQ. After removal of 8 bases from V and 7 bases from J, the junction contained 12 bases not matched to a gene. The CDR3, as DNA: TGCGCCAGTACCAGCGGGGTGAGGGAGAATGAGCAGTTCTTC. This gives the protein CASTSGVRENEQFF.

This chain joins TRBV7-9 and TRBJ2-2, with D possibly matching TRBD1 (7 bases). V was shortened by 1 base and J by 6 bases, with 18 bases between the two germline ends. The CDR3 is 17 residues long. CDR1 and CDR2 (germline): SEHNR, FQNEAQ (reference sequence). The CDR3 sequence: CASSLDVDRWRAGELFF. The CDR3 nucleotides read TGTGCCAGCAGCTTAGATGTGGACAGGTGGAGGGCCGGGGAGCTGTTTTTT.

This clonotype appeared many times. V and J are TRBV3-1 and TRBJ2-5, with a weak D call TRBD2 (6 bases). Per the germline V gene, CDR1 is LGHDT and CDR2 is YNNKEL (reference sequence). V was clipped by 0 bases and J by 1 base, with 12 bases between them. This CDR3 is built from 16 residues. The chain's CDR3 is CASSQDVAGSQETQYF. CDR3 DNA sequence: TGTGCCAGCAGCCAAGATGTGGCGGGGAGCCAAGAGACCCAGTACTTC.

This clonotype was observed a few times. The chain recombines TRBV14 with TRBJ2-3, with 10 bases fitting TRBD2. Germline assignment: CDR1 SGHDN and CDR2 FVKESK. V gave up 0 bases and J gave up 4 bases; unmatched junction bases: 7. The CDR3 covers 17 residues. CDR3 residues: CASSQDFSGGAADTQYF. DNA for the CDR3: TGTGCCAGCAGCCAAGATTTCAGCGGGGGGGCTGCAGATACGCAGTATTTT.

The chain joins TRBV20-1 to TRBJ1-1; 10 nucleotides match TRBD1. The CDR3 length is 15 residues. Trimming at V came to 4 bases and at J to 4 bases, leaving 9 bases not matched to a gene. Per germline, CDR1 DFQATT and CDR2 SNEGSKA (reference sequence). As DNA, the CDR3 is TGCAGTGCTAACGGGGACAGGGGACGATTCACTGAAGCTTTCTTT. This sequence encodes CSANGDRGRFTEAFF.

This clonotype was picked up a small number of times. The chain employs TRBV7-8 and TRBJ2-1; 7 bases map to TRBD2. Trimming took 7 bases from V and 8 from J; bases not matched to a gene: 8. The CDR3 covers 13 residues. The germline V gene encodes CDR1 SGHVS and CDR2 FQNEAQ. CDR3 region: CASKTSLNYEQFF. CDR3 coding DNA: TGTGCCAGCAAGACTAGCCTGAACTATGAGCAGTTCTTC.

This clonotype appeared a few times. CDR3 in amino acids: CASSSLAERGGPLHF. The CDR3 region has the DNA TGTGCCAGCAGTTCCTTGGCCGAAAGGGGAGGGCCCCTCCACTTT. This chain joins TRBV12-3 or TRBV12-4 and TRBJ1-6; the D gene is possibly TRBD1 (5 bases). There are 15 residues in the CDR3. Between the trimmed V and J ends, which lost 4 bases and 13 bases, there was a span of 20 bases.

In this sample, this clonotype turned up a few times. The V call is TRBV24-1, the J call TRBJ2-3, with D hard to call. CDR1 and CDR2 from the germline V gene are KGHDR and SFDVKD. The CDR3 is 13 residues long. Trimming stripped 4 bases from V and 3 bases from J, with 7 bases between. CDR3 bases: TGTGCCACCAGTGACTTAATAACAGATACGCAGTATTTT. Translated, it gives CATSDLITDTQYF.

A few counts support this clonotype. J is TRBJ1-2 and V is TRBV2; TRBD1 aligns across 8 bases. From germline, CDR1 is SNHLY and CDR2 FYNNEI. This CDR3 spans 15 amino acids. J gave up 0 bases and V 6 bases, and 6 bases lay outside the gene matches. The CDR3 DNA is TGTGCCAGCAGAGATGCACAGGGGGCTAACTATGGCTACACCTTC. Translating it yields CASRDAQGANYGYTF.

Comments on this clonotype: An end of the junction differs from the germline gene, which may be a read error. The chain couples TRBV20-1 to TRBJ1-1; 7 bases map to TRBD1. This CDR3 is 14 amino acids long. Germline V gene lookup returns CDR1 DFQATT and CDR2 SNEGSKA (reference sequence). CDR3 protein: CSARGGSENTEAFF. CDR3 nucleotide sequence: TGCAGTGCGAGAGGGGGCAGTGAGAACACTGAAGCTTTCTTT.

This clonotype was observed a handful of times. The chain employs TRBV7-9 and TRBJ2-7, with 10 bases identical to TRBD1. From germline, CDR1 is SEHNR and CDR2 FQNEAQ (reference sequence). Unmatched junction bases numbered 7, after V lost 5 bases and J lost 3 bases. This CDR3 has 15 residues. CDR3: CASSPWTGGIYEQYF. For the CDR3, the DNA is TGTGCCAGCAGCCCCTGGACAGGGGGTATCTACGAGCAGTACTTC.

This clonotype showed up many times. V usage is TRBV14 and J usage is TRBJ2-2; 8 bases agree with TRBD2. The CDR3 sequence is 17 residues long. The germline V gene encodes CDR1 SGHDN and CDR2 FVKESK. Trimming cost V 1 base and J 4 bases; bases outside gene matches: 8. The CDR3 nucleotides read TGTGCCAGCAGCCAAGTGGCTCGAGCGGGGGCCACCGGGGAGCTGTTTTTT. Its translation is CASSQVARAGATGELFF.

This chain connects TRBV6-5 to TRBJ1-2; no firm D call. CDR3 length equals 13 residues. Trimming stripped 2 bases from V and 8 bases from J, with 12 bases between. Per germline, CDR1 MNHEY and CDR2 SVGAGI. CDR3 amino acids: CASSYDPTLGYTF. CDR3 sequence (DNA): TGTGCCAGCAGTTACGACCCAACCTTGGGCTACACCTTC.

The chain combines TRBV6-1 with TRBJ2-2; possibly TRBD2 for D (6 bases). The length of the CDR3 is 14 residues. V was shortened by 7 bases and J by 3 bases, with 12 bases between the two germline ends. Germline-derived CDR1 and CDR2 are MNHNS and SASEGT. CDR3 in amino acids: CASTAGRYTGELFF. Written as DNA, the CDR3 is TGTGCCAGCACGGCGGGACGGTACACCGGGGAGCTGTTTTTT.

The rearrangement joins TRBV27 to TRBJ1-6, with D perhaps matching TRBD1 (5 bases). CDR1 and CDR2 from the germline V gene are MNHEY and SMNVEV (reference sequence). V lost 2 bases and J lost 7, with 12 bases in between. This CDR3 has 15 amino acids. CDR3 in amino acids: CASSLRGGMNSPLHF. DNA for the CDR3: TGTGCCAGCAGTTTACGGGGGGGTATGAATTCACCCCTCCACTTT.

This clonotype has a count of ten or more. V usage is TRBV28 and J usage is TRBJ1-5; D gene ambiguous. Per the germline V gene, CDR1 is MDHEN and CDR2 is SYDVKM. The CDR3 has 12 residues. Trimming stripped 9 bases from V and 1 base from J, with 7 bases between. CDR3 sequence (DNA): TGTGCCAGTTATACGAGCAATCAGCCCCAGCATTTT. Translated: CASYTSNQPQHF.

This clonotype was found a few times. V usage is TRBV6-1 and J usage is TRBJ1-1, with a possible D match to TRBD1 (5 bases). Trimming shortened V by 5 bases and J by 2 bases, and 21 bases separated the two germline ends. Germline lookup yields CDR1 MNHNS and CDR2 SASEGT. This CDR3 has 17 amino acids. CDR3 region: CASSQKGLRVVNTEAFF. The CDR3 DNA reads as TGTGCCAGCAGTCAAAAGGGTCTCAGGGTTGTAAACACTGAAGCTTTCTTT.

The rearrangement joins TRBV7-2 to TRBJ2-5; TRBD1 agrees at 7 bases. CDR3 length equals 14 residues. The V segment lost 5 bases and the J segment 2 bases; nucleotides outside the gene matches: 5. Germline V lookup: CDR1 SGHTA, CDR2 FQGNSA. The CDR3, as DNA: TGTGCCAGCAGCCAACACAGGGGACAAGAGACCCAGTACTTC. This gives the protein CASSQHRGQETQYF.

This clonotype was detected ten times or more. This sequence joins TRBV7-2 and TRBJ1-3; D is unresolved. The ends were cut back, 4 bases at V and 3 bases at J, with 10 bases in the middle. This CDR3 contains 14 residues. Germline V lookup: CDR1 SGHTA, CDR2 FQGNSA. The CDR3 DNA is TGTGCCAGCAGCTCGGTCGGTCTTGGAAACACCATATATTTT. As protein: CASSSVGLGNTIYF.

The V gene is TRBV4-1, the J gene TRBJ2-7; the D is unclear. Germline CDR1 MGHRA, CDR2 YSYEKL. The germline V and J ends were trimmed by 4 bases and 0 bases, with 10 bases remaining between them. The CDR3 extends over 14 amino acids. CDR3 in amino acids: CASSPIQASYEQYF. CDR3 DNA sequence: TGCGCCAGCAGCCCGATTCAGGCCTCCTACGAGCAGTACTTC.

This chain uses TRBV6-6 with TRBJ2-7, with 7 nucleotides matching TRBD1. Germline assignment: CDR1 MNHNY and CDR2 SVGAGI (reference sequence). The length of the CDR3 is 13 residues. V shed 10 bases and J 6 bases; nucleotides not matched to a gene: 12. The CDR3 region has the DNA TGTGCCATCAAGGAGGCAGGGGGTGGCGAGCAGTACTTC. As protein: CAIKEAGGGEQYF.

This clonotype was observed a single time. This rearrangement joins TRBV5-1 to TRBJ2-2; no definite D call. The germline V gene has CDR1 SGHRS and CDR2 YFSETQ. V lost 3 bases and J lost 6, with 15 bases in between. The CDR3 loop spans 15 amino acids. CDR3 nucleotide sequence: TGCGCCAGCAGCTCAAGGGATAAGGTCGCCGGGGAGCTGTTTTTT. It yields the protein CASSSRDKVAGELFF.

V usage is TRBV28 and J usage is TRBJ2-1; 8 nucleotides agree with TRBD2. V lost 4 bases, J lost 7 bases, and 21 bases stayed unmatched. In germline, CDR1 is MDHEN, CDR2 SYDVKM. The CDR3 contains 19 residues. The CDR3 sequence: CASSWGWGSGTIRGNEQFF. The CDR3, as DNA: TGTGCCAGCAGTTGGGGGTGGGGTAGCGGGACGATCCGGGGAAATGAGCAGTTCTTC.